This TCR beta chain was documented in a study of shared clonotypes between healthy human individuals. Turning to the study itself: Per donor, three plates held CD4 naive cells, three held CD4 memory, two held CD8 naive and one held CD8 memory.

TCRdb's table, derived via immunoSEQ multiplex PCR, lists solely in-frame clones and lacks some. Of roughly 2.2 million clones listed, more than 80% were seen once; the top ten hold 0.39%. Germline V gene sequence: CDR1 LNHDA, CDR2 SQIVND (reference sequence). The CDR3 contains 14 residues. After removal of 5 bases from V and 6 bases from J, the junction contained 9 bases not matched to a gene. This TCR was recovered from a man between 18 and 29 years old in good health. Some clones in this sample may be carry-over from other donors' samples. Sequences were obtained from naive CD4+ T cells from PBMCs. Subset meaning: CD45RA+ positively selected. The rearrangement joins TRBV19 to TRBJ2-7; 8 bases line up with TRBD1. DNA for the CDR3: TGTGCCAGTAGTTCGACCGGGACAGGCGGCGAGCAGTACTTC. It is translated as CASSSTGTGGEQYF.